The 28 T cell receptor beta chains below were found in one sample sequenced in a study of patients and donors after allogeneic stem cell transplantation. TCRdb processed the RT-PCR reads anew with MiXCR; each CDR3 protein has one entry. The sample consists of about 89,000 distinct CDR3 sequences, roughly 52% of them appearing once. The sequenced sample was blood, either unsorted or a sorted T cell fraction (not recorded which). The receptors were gathered from a human donor who was either an allogeneic HSCT recipient or a stem cell or donor lymphocyte infusion donor (not recorded which). It is not recorded whose cells these are; they may come from a transplant donor.

This chain connects TRBV29-1 to TRBJ2-1, with a possible D match to TRBD2 (5 bases). Germline loops: CDR1 SQVTM, CDR2 ANQGSEA. This CDR3 is built from 13 residues. The V end lost 4 bases, the J end lost 3 bases, and 10 bases lay between the germline ends. The chain's CDR3 is CSVVRDHYNEQFF. DNA for the CDR3: TGCAGCGTTGTGAGGGATCACTACAATGAGCAGTTCTTC.

J is TRBJ1-5 and V is TRBV29-1, with 8 bases lining up with TRBD1. V lost 6 bases to trimming and J lost 2 bases; unmatched junction nucleotides: 6. This CDR3 has 14 amino acids. Germline CDR1 reads SQVTM; CDR2 reads ANQGSEA. The CDR3 DNA reads TGCAGCGTGACAGGGGATAAAGGCAATCAGCCCCAGCATTTT. Residues: CSVTGDKGNQPQHF.

The genes are TRBV6-7 and TRBJ1-1; a possible D gene is TRBD1 (5 bases). TRBV6-7 is reported as an ORF; its role is uncertain. CDR3 length equals 16 residues. Deletions cut 5 bases from V and 0 bases from J, with 16 bases between. CDR3 in DNA: TGTGCCAGCAGTCCGCCCCGGGGCAGTCTGAACACTGAAGCTTTCTTT. This encodes CASSPPRGSLNTEAFF.

This clonotype was recorded a few times. A read error may produce the germline difference seen at one junction end. V gene TRBV12-3 or TRBV12-4 combines with J gene TRBJ1-3; a weak D match, TRBD1 (5 bases). The CDR3 is 14 amino acids. CDR3 sequence (DNA): TGTGCCAGCAGCTTAGGGGACCCCGGGGACACCATATATTTT. It yields the protein CASSLGDPGDTIYF.

Here the CDR3 DNA reads TGTGCCAGCAGTCAGGGGGCGCGAAGTCAGCCCCAGCATTTT. Protein product: CASSQGARSQPQHF. V and J are TRBV12-3 or TRBV12-4 and TRBJ1-5; 8 nucleotides match TRBD1. The V and J ends lost 5 bases and 6 bases, in that order; junction bases with no gene match: 6. The CDR3 sequence is 14 residues long.

This clonotype occurred once. V is TRBV15 and J is TRBJ1-5, with a possible D match to TRBD1 (6 bases). The CDR3 contains 15 residues. Germline values: CDR1 LNHNV, CDR2 YYDKDF (reference sequence). The ends were cut back, 0 bases at V and 6 bases at J, with 12 bases in the middle. The CDR3 reads CATSREQGLGQPQHF. The DNA of the CDR3 is TGTGCCACCAGCAGAGAACAGGGACTGGGTCAGCCCCAGCATTTT.

This clonotype has just a few counts. The chain joins TRBV7-3 to TRBJ2-1; TRBD2 matches 7 bases. V was clipped by 5 bases and J by 5 bases; unmatched bases: 15. The CDR3 has 17 residues. Per germline, CDR1 SGHTA and CDR2 FQGTGA. CDR3: CASSVRAGAFINNEQFF. For the CDR3, the DNA is TGTGCCAGCAGCGTAAGGGCGGGAGCTTTCATAAACAATGAGCAGTTCTTC.

This clonotype was seen only a few times. The chain uses TRBV6-6 and TRBJ1-2; D is possibly TRBD1 (6 bases). Trimming left V 2 bases short and J 5 bases short, with 15 bases between. Germline V gene sequence: CDR1 MNHNY, CDR2 SVGAGI (reference sequence). The CDR3 has 15 amino acids. For the CDR3, the DNA is TGTGCCAGCAGTTACCTTATGACAGGATTTTATGGCTACACCTTC. Translation gives CASSYLMTGFYGYTF.

The chain employs TRBV27 and TRBJ1-1; the D is unclear. The germline V and J ends were trimmed by 2 bases and 1 base, with 5 bases remaining between them. Germline CDR1 MNHEY, CDR2 SMNVEV (reference sequence). This CDR3 is 13 amino acids long. The CDR3, as DNA: TGTGCCAGCAGTTTACCTGGGAACACTGAAGCTTTCTTT. Encoded protein: CASSLPGNTEAFF.

The chain has TRBV6-5 and TRBJ1-1; the D gene is possibly TRBD1 (5 bases). V lost 5 bases to trimming and J lost 0 bases, with 10 bases between them. CDR3 length: 14 residues. The germline V gene has CDR1 MNHEY and CDR2 SVGAGI. CDR3 protein: CASSEGLLNTEAFF. CDR3 in DNA: TGTGCCAGCAGTGAGGGACTTTTGAACACTGAAGCTTTCTTT.

V and J are TRBV2 and TRBJ1-2; D might be TRBD1 (5 bases). V was cut by 7 bases and J by 8 bases, with 14 bases left in between. This CDR3 is 12 amino acids long. Per the germline V gene, CDR1 is SNHLY and CDR2 is FYNNEI. CDR3 nucleotides: TGTGCCAGCACCTACCAAAGGGGAGGCTACACCTTC. Translating gives CASTYQRGGYTF.

This clonotype has only a few counts. The chain combines TRBV12-3 or TRBV12-4 with TRBJ1-1; possible D gene TRBD1, 5 bases. This CDR3 has 15 amino acids. V was shortened by 0 bases and J by 0 bases, with 8 bases between the two germline ends. CDR3 nucleotide sequence: TGTGCCAGCAGTTTAGCGCAGGGAGTGAACACTGAAGCTTTCTTT. Translation gives CASSLAQGVNTEAFF.

This chain connects TRBV5-6 to TRBJ1-3; 7 bases map to TRBD1. The CDR3 is 15 amino acids. The V gene end was trimmed by 2 bases and the J gene end by 3 bases; junction bases not matched to a gene: 5. Germline lookup yields CDR1 SGHDT and CDR2 YYEEEE. CDR3 loop: CASSFLGQDGNTIYF. The CDR3, as DNA: TGTGCCAGCAGCTTTTTAGGACAGGATGGAAACACCATATATTTT.

The J gene is TRBJ2-7, the V gene TRBV6-5; tentatively, D is TRBD1 or TRBD2 (5 bases each). V was pared by 1 base and J by 4 bases, with 26 bases between. Germline CDR1 and CDR2: MNHEY and SVGAGI. The CDR3 is 19 amino acids. The CDR3 loop is CASSYLTSRLPHGAYEQYF. Here the CDR3 DNA reads TGTGCCAGCAGTTACTTGACATCCCGCCTGCCCCACGGGGCTTACGAGCAGTACTTC.

The chain uses TRBV7-6 and TRBJ2-7; D unclear. Trimming took 6 bases from V and 0 from J, leaving 12 bases between them. This CDR3 spans 14 amino acids. Germline V gene sequence: CDR1 SGHVS, CDR2 FNYEAQ. CDR3 in amino acids: CASRSTYSSYEQYF. The CDR3 region has the DNA TGTGCCAGCAGGTCGACTTATAGCTCCTACGAGCAGTACTTC.

This chain links TRBV7-3 with TRBJ2-2; the D is unclear. The CDR3 loop spans 15 amino acids. Germline V gene data show CDR1 as SGHTA and CDR2 as FQGTGA. Trimming removed 4 bases from V and 5 bases from J, with 14 bases in between. This chain's CDR3 is CASSSDPLGTGELFF. The CDR3 coding sequence is TGTGCCAGCAGCTCGGACCCGCTAGGAACCGGGGAGCTGTTTTTT.

Details on this clonotype: Likely a read error: the CDR3 ends without its conserved phenylalanine or tryptophan. The CDR3 sequence is CASSQWDRRNTIYL. In DNA, the CDR3 is TGCGCCAGCAGCCAATGGGACCGACGAAACACCATATATTTG. The V gene is TRBV4-3, the J gene TRBJ1-3, with D possibly being TRBD1 (5 bases). Trimming stripped 2 bases from V and 5 bases from J, with 10 bases between. CDR1 and CDR2 (germline): LGHNA, YSLEER. The length of the CDR3 is 14 residues.

Written as DNA, the CDR3 is TGCGCCAGCAGCCACGAGAATTCACCCCTCCACTTT. Amino acid sequence: CASSHENSPLHF. The chain couples TRBV4-1 to TRBJ1-6; D unresolved. This CDR3 is built from 12 residues. The germline CDR1 and CDR2 sequences are MGHRA and YSYEKL. The V end lost 3 bases, the J end lost 7 bases, and 4 bases lay between the germline ends.

The chain is built from TRBV20-1 and TRBJ1-5; possible D gene TRBD1, 5 bases. The germline V gene encodes CDR1 DFQATT and CDR2 SNEGSKA (reference sequence). The CDR3 is 14 amino acids. Trimming took 1 base from V and 0 from J, leaving 7 bases between them. CDR3: CSARAGSSNQPQHF. The CDR3 nucleotides read TGCAGTGCTAGAGCAGGGAGTAGCAATCAGCCCCAGCATTTT.

This clonotype was recorded a few times. The chain recombines TRBV29-1 with TRBJ1-2; maybe TRBD1 (5 bases). Trimming cost V 3 bases and J 4 bases, with 9 bases left between them. There are 12 residues in the CDR3. Germline V CDR1 and CDR2: SQVTM, ANQGSEA. Here the CDR3 reads CSVDKGFYGYTF. The DNA of the CDR3 is TGCAGCGTTGATAAGGGGTTCTATGGCTACACCTTC.

The chain joins TRBV5-1 to TRBJ1-1, with unresolved D. CDR1 is SGHRS and CDR2 is YFSETQ in the germline V gene. With 6 bases removed from V and 4 bases from J, the gap between germline ends came to 16 bases. The CDR3 length is 14 residues. The CDR3 coding sequence is TGCGCCAGCACCGACCTACTGGGGAGCACTGAAGCTTTCTTT. It translates to CASTDLLGSTEAFF. Full variable domain (missing parts from reference TRBV5-1 and TRBJ1-1): KAGVTQTPRYLIKTRGQQVTLSCSPISGHRSVSWYQQTPGQGLQFLFEYFSETQRNKGNFPGRFSGRQFSNSRSEMNVSTLELGDSALYLCASTDLLGSTEAFFGQGTRLTVV.

The chain is built from TRBV6-2 or TRBV6-3 and TRBJ1-1, with unresolved D. Trimming took 2 bases from V and 4 from J, leaving 11 bases between them. CDR1 and CDR2 from the germline V gene are MNHEY and SVGEGT. There are 14 residues in the CDR3. CDR3 bases: TGTGCCAGCAGTTACGTGATGGTTTCCACTGAAGCTTTCTTT. It is translated as CASSYVMVSTEAFF.

This sequence joins TRBV5-1 and TRBJ1-2, with 7 bases that match TRBD1. With V trimmed by 0 bases and J by 4 bases, 12 bases remained unmatched. From germline, CDR1 is SGHRS and CDR2 YFSETQ. This CDR3 comprises 17 residues. The CDR3, as DNA: TGCGCCAGCAGCTTGGCGCAGGGGGTCGGATTCGGCTATGGCTACACCTTC. It translates to CASSLAQGVGFGYGYTF.

This rearrangement joins TRBV7-2 to TRBJ1-5; no clear D gene. The CDR3 runs 13 residues. CDR1 and CDR2 (germline): SGHTA, FQGNSA. V lost 1 base to trimming and J lost 7 bases, with 8 bases between them. The CDR3 DNA is TGTGCCAGCAGCTTAGAGGTGAGCCAGCCCCAGCATTTT. Amino acid sequence: CASSLEVSQPQHF.

V and J are TRBV12-3 or TRBV12-4 and TRBJ1-1; D uncertain. The CDR3 runs 12 residues. With 5 bases removed from V and 5 bases from J, the gap between germline ends came to 9 bases. As DNA, the CDR3 is TGTGCCAGCAGTCCGATTGGGACTGAAGCTTTCTTT. Residues: CASSPIGTEAFF.

The chain couples TRBV29-1 to TRBJ2-5; D may be TRBD2 (5 bases). The V end was cut by 0 bases, the J end by 2 bases, with 13 bases between. In germline, CDR1 is SQVTM, CDR2 ANQGSEA. The CDR3 spans 15 residues. CDR3 in amino acids: CSVEDHPRAQETQYF. In DNA, the CDR3 is TGCAGCGTTGAAGACCACCCGAGGGCACAAGAGACCCAGTACTTC.

The chain has TRBV7-9 and TRBJ1-6; TRBD1 aligns across 9 bases. The V segment lost 5 bases and the J segment 5 bases; nucleotides outside the gene matches: 7. This CDR3 has 16 amino acids. Looked up from germline, CDR1 is SEHNR and CDR2 is FQNEAQ (reference sequence). This CDR3 is CASSLTGGRDNSPLHF. In DNA, the CDR3 is TGTGCCAGCAGCCTAACAGGGGGCAGAGATAATTCACCCCTCCACTTT. Looking up the rest from reference TRBV7-9 and TRBJ1-6 gives the full variable domain: DTGVSQNPRHKITKRGQNVTFRCDPISEHNRLYWYRQTLGQGPEFLTYFQNEAQLEKSRLLSDRFSAERPKGSFSTLEIQRTEQGDSAMYLCASSLTGGRDNSPLHFGNGTRLTVT.

The chain is built from TRBV7-2 and TRBJ1-1; perhaps TRBD1 as D (5 bases). This CDR3 region has 15 residues. Deletions cut 3 bases from V and 0 bases from J, with 11 bases between. Germline values: CDR1 SGHTA, CDR2 FQGNSA. Here the CDR3 DNA reads TGTGCCAGCAGCTTCGGAATGGGGGTGAACACTGAAGCTTTCTTT. Translating gives CASSFGMGVNTEAFF.